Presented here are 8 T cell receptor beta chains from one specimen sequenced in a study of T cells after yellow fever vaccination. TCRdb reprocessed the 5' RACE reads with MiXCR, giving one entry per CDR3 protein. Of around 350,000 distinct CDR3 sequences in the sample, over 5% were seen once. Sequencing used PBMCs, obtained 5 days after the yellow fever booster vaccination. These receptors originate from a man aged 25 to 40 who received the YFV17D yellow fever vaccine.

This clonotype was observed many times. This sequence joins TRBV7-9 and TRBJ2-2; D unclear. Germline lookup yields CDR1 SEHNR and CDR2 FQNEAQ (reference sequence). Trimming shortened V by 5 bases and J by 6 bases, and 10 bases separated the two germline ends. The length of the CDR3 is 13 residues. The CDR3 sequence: CASSLSYAGELFF. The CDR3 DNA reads TGTGCCAGCAGCCTAAGTTACGCCGGGGAGCTGTTTTTT. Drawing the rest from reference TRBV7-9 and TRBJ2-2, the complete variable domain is DTGVSQNPRHKITKRGQNVTFRCDPISEHNRLYWYRQTLGQGPEFLTYFQNEAQLEKSRLLSDRFSAERPKGSFSTLEIQRTEQGDSAMYLCASSLSYAGELFFGEGSRLTVL.

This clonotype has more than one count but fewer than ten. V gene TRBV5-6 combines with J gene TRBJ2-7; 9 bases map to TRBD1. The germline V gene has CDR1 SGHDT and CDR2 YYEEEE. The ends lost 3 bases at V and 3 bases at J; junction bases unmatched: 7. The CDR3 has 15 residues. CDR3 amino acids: CASSSPRTGDYEQYF. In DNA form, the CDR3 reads TGTGCCAGCAGCTCGCCTCGGACAGGGGACTACGAGCAGTACTTC.

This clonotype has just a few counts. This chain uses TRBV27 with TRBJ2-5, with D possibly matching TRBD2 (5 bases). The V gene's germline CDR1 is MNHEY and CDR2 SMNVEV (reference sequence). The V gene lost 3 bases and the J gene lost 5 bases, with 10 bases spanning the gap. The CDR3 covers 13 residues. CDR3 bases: TGTGCCAGCAGTTTGTTCCCGGGGGAGACCCAGTACTTC. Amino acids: CASSLFPGETQYF.

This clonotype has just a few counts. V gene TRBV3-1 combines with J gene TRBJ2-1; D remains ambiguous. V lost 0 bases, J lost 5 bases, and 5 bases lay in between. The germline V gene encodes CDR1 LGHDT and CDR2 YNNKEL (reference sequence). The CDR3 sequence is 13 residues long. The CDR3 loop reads CASSQDQDNEQFF. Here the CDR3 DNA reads TGTGCCAGCAGCCAAGACCAGGACAATGAGCAGTTCTTC.

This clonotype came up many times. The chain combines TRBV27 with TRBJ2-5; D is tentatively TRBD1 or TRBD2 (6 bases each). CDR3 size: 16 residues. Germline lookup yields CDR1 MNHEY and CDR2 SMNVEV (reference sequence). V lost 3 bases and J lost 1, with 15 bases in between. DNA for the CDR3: TGTGCCAGCAGTTTGGGGGTGGGGGGCTTCCAAGAGACCCAGTACTTC. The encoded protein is CASSLGVGGFQETQYF.

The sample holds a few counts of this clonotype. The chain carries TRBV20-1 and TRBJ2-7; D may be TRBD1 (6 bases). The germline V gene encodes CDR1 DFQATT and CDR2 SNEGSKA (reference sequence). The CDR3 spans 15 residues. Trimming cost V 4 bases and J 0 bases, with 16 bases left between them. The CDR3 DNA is TGCAGTGCTACGCCCCCGACAGGCGGCTCCTACGAGCAGTACTTC. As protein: CSATPPTGGSYEQYF.

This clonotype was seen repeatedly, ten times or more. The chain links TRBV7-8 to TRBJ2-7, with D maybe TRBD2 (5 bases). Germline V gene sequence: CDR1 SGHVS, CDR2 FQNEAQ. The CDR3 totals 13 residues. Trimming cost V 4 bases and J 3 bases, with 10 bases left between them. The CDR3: CASSYTDYYEQYF. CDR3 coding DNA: TGTGCCAGCAGCTACACAGACTACTACGAGCAGTACTTC.

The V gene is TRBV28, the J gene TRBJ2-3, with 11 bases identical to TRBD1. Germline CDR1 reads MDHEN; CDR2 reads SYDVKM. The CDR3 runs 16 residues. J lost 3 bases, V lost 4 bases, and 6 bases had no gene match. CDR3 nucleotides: TGTGCCAGCAGTTCCGGGACAGGGGGACGAACAGATACGCAGTATTTT. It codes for CASSSGTGGRTDTQYF.